Following are 32 T cell receptor beta chains from one sample sequenced in a study of spatial heterogeneity in lung cancer. Noted time point: blood at routine non-recurrence follow-up after resection. Via MiXCR, TCRdb re-called the 5' RACE reads, giving one row per CDR3 protein. The sample comprises about 33,000 distinct CDR3 sequences, roughly a tenth of which are singletons, and less than 35% rests with the top ten. The source material was PBMCs, sampled at follow-up. These receptors were collected from a female donor with early-stage non-small cell lung cancer.

This clonotype was seen ten or more times. The chain couples TRBV11-2 to TRBJ1-4, with D unclear. Germline lookup yields CDR1 SGHAT and CDR2 FQNNGV. Between the trimmed V and J ends, which lost 0 bases and 0 bases, there was a span of 8 bases. This CDR3 is built from 16 residues. In DNA, the CDR3 is TGTGCCAGCAGCTTAGAGAGCAGGACAACTAATGAAAAACTGTTTTTT. Translation gives CASSLESRTTNEKLFF.

This clonotype was observed at least ten times. This chain joins TRBV6-5 and TRBJ2-5; TRBD2 matches 11 bases. This CDR3 has 16 residues. CDR1 is MNHEY and CDR2 is SVGAGI in the germline V gene. The junction had 5 bases not matched to a gene; V was cut back by 2 bases and J by 3 bases. CDR3 sequence (DNA): TGTGCCAGCAGTTACGAGACTAGCGGGGCGGAAGAGACCCAGTACTTC. Translation: CASSYETSGAEETQYF.

This clonotype has only a few counts. This chain uses TRBV24-1 with TRBJ2-1, with 9 bases aligning to TRBD2. The CDR3 is made up of 19 amino acids. CDR1 KGHDR and CDR2 SFDVKD come from the germline V gene. The V and J ends lost 4 bases and 7 bases, in that order; junction bases with no gene match: 19. The CDR3 sequence is CATSEPLRKGGGAWNEQFF. CDR3 DNA: TGTGCCACCAGTGAACCCCTCCGGAAGGGCGGGGGGGCCTGGAATGAGCAGTTCTTC.

A few counts support this clonotype. The V gene is TRBV7-9, the J gene TRBJ2-5, with a tentative D call TRBD1 (5 bases). This CDR3 spans 13 amino acids. Germline V gene sequence: CDR1 SEHNR, CDR2 FQNEAQ (reference sequence). Trimming stripped 1 base from V and 4 bases from J, with 7 bases between. CDR3 region: CASSLGGRETQYF. CDR3 coding DNA: TGTGCCAGCAGCTTAGGGGGCCGAGAGACCCAGTACTTC.

This clonotype was found a few times. CDR3 bases: TGCGCCAGCAGCAGAGCAGGGGGAAATCAGCCCCAGCATTTT. It is translated as CASSRAGGNQPQHF. This chain links TRBV5-1 with TRBJ1-5; 7 positions match TRBD1. Per the germline V gene, CDR1 is SGHRS and CDR2 is YFSETQ. V lost 4 bases to trimming and J lost 4 bases; unmatched junction nucleotides: 5. The CDR3 totals 14 residues.

This clonotype was counted ten times or more. This CDR3 is CASSGRLAGDQETQYF. The DNA for the CDR3 is TGTGCCAGCAGTGGGAGACTAGCGGGGGACCAAGAGACCCAGTACTTC. The V call is TRBV2, the J call TRBJ2-5; 12 bases are shared with TRBD2. CDR1 SNHLY and CDR2 FYNNEI come from the germline V gene. This CDR3 comprises 16 residues. V gave up 4 bases and J gave up 0 bases; unmatched junction bases: 3.

The gene calls are TRBV7-8 and TRBJ1-1, with a possible D match to TRBD1 (6 bases). From germline, CDR1 is SGHVS and CDR2 FQNEAQ. The V end was cut by 0 bases, the J end by 6 bases, with 11 bases between. This CDR3 contains 14 residues. The CDR3: CASSLAQGTPEAFF. The CDR3 coding sequence is TGTGCCAGCAGCTTAGCGCAGGGGACCCCTGAAGCTTTCTTT. Full variable domain (remainder filled in from reference TRBV7-8 and TRBJ1-1): GAGVSQSPRYKVAKRGQDVALRCDPISGHVSLFWYQQALGQGPEFLTYFQNEAQLDKSGLPSDRFFAERPEGSVSTLKIQRTQQEDSAVYLCASSLAQGTPEAFFGQGTRLTVV.

This clonotype was detected many times. The V gene is TRBV12-3 or TRBV12-4, the J gene TRBJ2-7, with TRBD2 identical over 7 bases. Trimming removed 3 bases from V and 3 bases from J; junction bases left unmatched: 2. The CDR3 has 13 amino acids. CDR3 nucleotide sequence: TGTGCCAGCAGTTTCGGGGGGAGCTACGAGCAGTACTTC. Residues: CASSFGGSYEQYF.

This clonotype came up many times. DNA of the CDR3: TGCGCCAGCCCCCCTGGGGCAGGGGGCCCCTACGAGCAGTACTTC. Encoded protein: CASPPGAGGPYEQYF. The chain is built from TRBV23-1 and TRBJ2-7, with 8 bases that match TRBD1. TRBV23-1 is known as an ORF, though its function is uncertain. The ends lost 8 bases at V and 2 bases at J; junction bases unmatched: 11. There are 15 residues in the CDR3.

This clonotype was observed a handful of times. The rearrangement links TRBV5-5 to TRBJ1-1; 9 bases are shared with TRBD1. The junction had 6 bases not matched to a gene; V was cut back by 2 bases and J by 4 bases. The CDR3 consists of 15 residues. CDR1 and CDR2 (germline): SGHKS, YYEKEE (reference sequence). The CDR3 DNA sequence: TGTGCCAGCAGCTTTTCCGGGACAGGGAGCACTGAAGCTTTCTTT. Translation: CASSFSGTGSTEAFF.

This clonotype came up a few times. J is TRBJ2-7 and V is TRBV20-1; TRBD2 is a possible D gene (6 bases). This CDR3 has 14 amino acids. The V gene's germline CDR1 is DFQATT and CDR2 SNEGSKA (reference sequence). The V end was cut by 6 bases, the J end by 4 bases, with 19 bases between. The CDR3 sequence: CSARDSAVGYEQYF. In nucleotides, the CDR3 is TGCAGTGCCCGGGACTCAGCAGTGGGATACGAGCAGTACTTC.

The table lists this clonotype with a few counts. The chain is built from TRBV7-6 and TRBJ2-7; weak D call: TRBD2 (5 bases). Trimming pared 2 bases from V and 0 bases from J, leaving 8 bases between. Germline-derived CDR1 and CDR2 are SGHVS and FNYEAQ. CDR3 length equals 14 residues. The CDR3 nucleotides are TGTGCCAGCAGCTTATTGGGGAGCTCCTACGAGCAGTACTTC. It codes for CASSLLGSSYEQYF.

This clonotype appeared a few times. The chain is built from TRBV5-5 and TRBJ1-3; 9 positions agree with TRBD1. Trimming at V came to 10 bases and at J to 0 bases, leaving 2 bases not matched to a gene. The CDR3 runs to 13 residues. From germline, CDR1 is SGHKS and CDR2 YYEKEE (reference sequence). The CDR3, as DNA: TGTGCCTCGGGACAGGGCTCTGGAAACACCATATATTTT. It encodes CASGQGSGNTIYF.

This clonotype was counted only a few times. The rearrangement links TRBV29-1 to TRBJ1-1; D is undetermined. V was clipped by 7 bases and J by 1 base, with 7 bases between them. In germline, CDR1 is SQVTM, CDR2 ANQGSEA. The CDR3 is made up of 11 amino acids. CDR3 nucleotide sequence: TGCAGCGGGTGGAGGAACACTGAAGCTTTCTTT. It yields the protein CSGWRNTEAFF. The full variable domain, with the rest looked up from reference TRBV29-1 and TRBJ1-1, is SAVISQKPSRDICQRGTSLTIQCQVDSQVTMMFWYRQQPGQSLTLIATANQGSEATYESGFVIDKFPISRPNLTFSTLTVSNMSPEDSSIYLCSGWRNTEAFFGQGTRLTVV.

This clonotype has ten or more counts. The chain is built from TRBV9 and TRBJ1-6; tentatively, D is TRBD1 (6 bases). The V and J ends lost 4 bases and 6 bases respectively, with 11 bases between them. This CDR3 has 14 residues. Per the germline V gene, CDR1 is SGDLS and CDR2 is YYNGEE. In DNA, the CDR3 is TGTGCCAGCAGCCGGGCAGGGGTTAATTCACCCCTCCACTTT. Its translation is CASSRAGVNSPLHF.

This clonotype was detected many times. V is TRBV7-2 and J is TRBJ2-7, with unresolved D. Germline V lookup: CDR1 SGHTA, CDR2 FQGNSA. V lost 2 bases, J lost 0 bases, and 11 bases lay in between. The CDR3 consists of 15 residues. The CDR3 sequence: CASSLMSESSYEQYF. CDR3 coding DNA: TGTGCCAGCAGCTTAATGTCGGAAAGCTCCTACGAGCAGTACTTC.

This clonotype came up a few times. V usage is TRBV28 and J usage is TRBJ2-1; 8 bases match TRBD2. Germline loops: CDR1 MDHEN, CDR2 SYDVKM. Unmatched junction bases numbered 11, after V lost 6 bases and J lost 7 bases. This CDR3 is 15 amino acids long. CDR3 amino acids: CASSLLAGWVNEQFF. CDR3 nucleotides: TGTGCCAGCAGCCTTCTAGCGGGTTGGGTTAATGAGCAGTTCTTC.

This clonotype was seen a handful of times. The CDR3 DNA is TGTGCCAGTAGTATGACAGGGAAAAAACTGTTTTTT. It encodes CASSMTGKKLFF. The genes are TRBV19 and TRBJ1-4, with 7 bases identical to TRBD1. CDR1 and CDR2 (germline): LNHDA, SQIVND (reference sequence). The CDR3 runs to 12 residues. With 3 bases clipped from V and 9 bases from J, the junction kept 1 base outside the gene matches.

The chain's CDR3 is CASSGSGLYEQYF. DNA of the CDR3: TGTGCCAGCAGTGGCTCAGGGTTATACGAGCAGTACTTC. The chain employs TRBV27 and TRBJ2-7; the D gene is possibly TRBD1 (5 bases). This CDR3 contains 13 residues. Between the trimmed V and J ends, which lost 5 bases and 4 bases, there was a span of 12 bases. CDR1 MNHEY and CDR2 SMNVEV come from the germline V gene (reference sequence).

The chain carries TRBV2 and TRBJ1-1; 7 bases are shared with TRBD1. The V and J ends lost 6 bases and 11 bases, in that order; junction bases with no gene match: 12. The CDR3 sequence is 13 residues long. The germline CDR1 and CDR2 sequences are SNHLY and FYNNEI. The CDR3 bases are TGTGCCAGCAGCGAGGGGGCGCGGTCCAGGGCTTTCTTT. It yields the protein CASSEGARSRAFF.

This clonotype was picked up many times. This rearrangement joins TRBV6-5 to TRBJ1-5; D unclear. The CDR3 loop spans 13 amino acids. Germline values: CDR1 MNHEY, CDR2 SVGAGI. Trimming shortened V by 6 bases and J by 7 bases, and 13 bases separated the two germline ends. CDR3 nucleotides: TGTGCCAGCAGCCCAAGGGCCTTACAGCCCCAGCATTTT. Amino acids: CASSPRALQPQHF.

In its sample, this clonotype was seen many times. The chain links TRBV29-1 to TRBJ2-1; TRBD2 matches 8 bases. This CDR3 comprises 15 residues. The trim removed 6 bases at V and 8 bases at J, leaving 15 bases unmatched. In germline, CDR1 is SQVTM, CDR2 ANQGSEA. The CDR3, as DNA: TGCAGCGTAGCACGGCCCGGGACTAGAGTGGATGAGCAGTTCTTC. It encodes CSVARPGTRVDEQFF.

This clonotype was seen repeatedly, ten times or more. The chain links TRBV7-6 to TRBJ2-2; a weak D match, TRBD2 (6 bases). The V end was cut by 10 bases, the J end by 7 bases, with 10 bases between. Germline assignment: CDR1 SGHVS and CDR2 FNYEAQ. The CDR3 is 11 amino acids. The chain's CDR3 is CAIWRGGELFF. The CDR3 DNA reads as TGTGCCATCTGGCGGGGCGGGGAGCTGTTTTTT.

This clonotype was recorded at least ten times. The gene calls are TRBV7-6 and TRBJ2-7; D is possibly TRBD1 (5 bases). Germline loops: CDR1 SGHVS, CDR2 FNYEAQ. This CDR3 contains 15 residues. The ends were cut back, 1 base at V and 5 bases at J, with 15 bases in the middle. CDR3 coding DNA: TGTGCCAGCAGCTTAGGGACATCAGGGAACAACGAGCAGTACTTC. This encodes CASSLGTSGNNEQYF.

This clonotype occurred many times. The gene calls are TRBV13 and TRBJ2-7; D is perhaps TRBD1 (6 bases). V lost 5 bases, J lost 1 base, and 18 bases lay in between. Germline V gives CDR1 PRHDT, CDR2 FYEKMQ (reference sequence). The CDR3 is 16 residues long. CDR3 sequence reads: CASSRGQGKLSYEQYF. In nucleotides, the CDR3 is TGTGCCAGCAGCCGCGGGCAGGGGAAGTTGTCCTACGAGCAGTACTTC.

This clonotype occurred many times. The CDR3: CASSSVRTDTQYF. The CDR3 nucleotides read TGTGCCAGCAGTTCCGTCCGCACAGATACGCAGTATTTT. V is TRBV12-3 or TRBV12-4 and J is TRBJ2-3, with D unclear. This CDR3 has 13 amino acids. Trimming cost V 4 bases and J 1 base, with 6 bases left between them.

V and J are TRBV6-2 or TRBV6-3 and TRBJ2-7; TRBD1 might be the D (6 bases). The CDR3 totals 13 residues. The germline V and J ends were trimmed by 4 bases and 3 bases, with 10 bases remaining between them. Per the germline V gene, CDR1 is MNHEY and CDR2 is SVGEGT. This chain's CDR3 is CASSLGAYYEQYF. CDR3 in DNA: TGTGCCAGCAGTTTGGGGGCATACTACGAGCAGTACTTC.

This clonotype was seen many times. V and J are TRBV27 and TRBJ2-7; possibly TRBD1 for D (5 bases). V was cut by 10 bases and J by 0 bases, with 16 bases left in between. Germline CDR1 and CDR2: MNHEY and SMNVEV (reference sequence). The CDR3 has 14 residues. DNA for the CDR3: TGTGCCACCCCGACAGCGTTAAGCTCCTACGAGCAGTACTTC. Protein: CATPTALSSYEQYF.

This clonotype has only a few counts. This chain joins TRBV27 and TRBJ2-5; no clear D. The germline V and J ends were trimmed by 6 bases and 4 bases, with 12 bases remaining between them. The germline V gene has CDR1 MNHEY and CDR2 SMNVEV (reference sequence). The length of the CDR3 is 13 residues. This chain's CDR3 is CASSSGWAETQYF. The CDR3 DNA follows: TGTGCCAGCAGCTCCGGATGGGCAGAGACCCAGTACTTC.

The chain uses TRBV2 and TRBJ1-5, with 11 bases matching TRBD1. Germline CDR1 reads SNHLY; CDR2 reads FYNNEI. This CDR3 is 19 amino acids long. V shed 2 bases, J shed 2 bases, and the junction held 11 bases outside the gene matches. CDR3 protein: CASSEKDRGRIWGNQPQHF. The CDR3, as DNA: TGTGCCAGCAGTGAAAAGGACAGGGGGCGAATTTGGGGCAATCAGCCCCAGCATTTT.

This clonotype showed up just a few times. The chain joins TRBV3-1 to TRBJ1-3, with TRBD1 matching 7 bases. The V and J ends lost 4 bases and 4 bases, in that order; junction bases with no gene match: 1. This CDR3 is built from 13 residues. CDR1 and CDR2 from the germline V gene are LGHDT and YNNKEL (reference sequence). CDR3 bases: TGTGCCAGCAGCCTACAGGGGGGAAACACCATATATTTT. This sequence encodes CASSLQGGNTIYF.

This clonotype was seen only a few times. The V call is TRBV6-5, the J call TRBJ1-2; tentative D call: TRBD1 (5 bases). The germline V gene has CDR1 MNHEY and CDR2 SVGAGI. The length of the CDR3 is 13 residues. Between the trimmed V and J ends, which lost 2 bases and 6 bases, there was a span of 10 bases. The CDR3 here is CASSYGGWDGYTF. The DNA of the CDR3 is TGTGCCAGCAGTTACGGGGGTTGGGATGGCTACACCTTC.